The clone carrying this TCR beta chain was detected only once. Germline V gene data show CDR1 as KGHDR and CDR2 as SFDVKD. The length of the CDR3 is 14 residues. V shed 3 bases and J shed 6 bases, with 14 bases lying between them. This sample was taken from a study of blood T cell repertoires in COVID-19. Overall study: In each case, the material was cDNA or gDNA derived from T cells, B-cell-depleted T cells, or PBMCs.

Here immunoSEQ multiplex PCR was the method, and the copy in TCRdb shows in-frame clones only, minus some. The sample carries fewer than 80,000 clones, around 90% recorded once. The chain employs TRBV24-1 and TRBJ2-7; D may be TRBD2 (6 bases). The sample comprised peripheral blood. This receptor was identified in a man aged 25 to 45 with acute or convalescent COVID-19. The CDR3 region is CATSDPGGAGEQYF. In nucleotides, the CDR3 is TGTGCCACCAGTGATCCTGGGGGAGCGGGCGAGCAGTACTTC.